Presented here are 23 T cell receptor beta chains from one specimen sequenced in a study of regulatory T cells in long-lasting Graves disease. Time point indicated: newly diagnosed GD, antithyroid drugs for less than 3 months. Extracted PBMC RNA gave rise to the TCR library. Construction of TCR beta libraries relied on iRepertoire HTBI primers and on Arm-PCR targeting CDR3 regions. TCRdb analysed the multiplex PCR reads with MiXCR anew, one entry per CDR3 protein. Here the sample spans hundreds of thousands of distinct CDR3 sequences, 15% to 20% being singletons. These data were also reused for a study on T cells in Graves' hyperthyroidism and ophthalmopathy.

Sequences were derived from peripheral blood mononuclear cells (PBMCs), sampled at new diagnosis, from a patient treated with antithyroid drugs. These receptors all come from a woman under 40 with Graves disease.

J is TRBJ2-3 and V is TRBV5-4, with 9 bases fitting TRBD2. The V and J ends lost 0 bases and 4 bases, in that order; junction bases with no gene match: 6. Germline loops: CDR1 SGHNT, CDR2 YYREEE (reference sequence). This CDR3 is 16 amino acids long. CDR3 region: CASSLGMGTSPDTQYF. The CDR3, as DNA: TGTGCCAGCAGCTTGGGGATGGGGACTAGCCCAGATACGCAGTATTTT.

The rearrangement joins TRBV24-1 to TRBJ2-3; TRBD2 matches 11 bases. The V gene's germline CDR1 is KGHDR and CDR2 SFDVKD. With 3 bases clipped from V and 5 bases from J, the junction kept 9 bases outside the gene matches. This CDR3 comprises 17 residues. This chain's CDR3 is CATSDLTSGTHGDTQYF. DNA for the CDR3: TGTGCCACCAGTGATCTGACTAGCGGGACCCACGGAGATACGCAGTATTTT.

This chain uses TRBV20-1 with TRBJ2-7; 11 nucleotides align to TRBD2. From germline, CDR1 is DFQATT and CDR2 SNEGSKA (reference sequence). The length of the CDR3 is 14 residues. The J segment lost 3 bases and the V segment lost 5 bases, leaving 6 bases of the junction unmatched. CDR3: CSARWGLADYEQYF. In nucleotides, the CDR3 is TGCAGTGCTCGATGGGGACTAGCGGACTACGAGCAGTACTTC.

This clonotype was counted only a few times. The chain uses TRBV18 and TRBJ2-3; the D gene is possibly TRBD2 (5 bases). Per the germline V gene, CDR1 is KGHSH and CDR2 is LQKENI. V lost 3 bases, J lost 0 bases, and 7 bases lay in between. The CDR3 has 14 amino acids. The chain's CDR3 is CASSPTTSTDTQYF. Written as DNA, the CDR3 is TGTGCCAGCTCACCGACTACTAGCACAGATACGCAGTATTTT.

V and J are TRBV27 and TRBJ2-5; no firm D call. Germline CDR1 and CDR2: MNHEY and SMNVEV (reference sequence). With 5 bases removed from V and 5 bases from J, the gap between germline ends came to 12 bases. There are 13 residues in the CDR3. The CDR3 sequence is CASSLYQEETQYF. CDR3 nucleotides: TGTGCCAGCAGTCTCTATCAGGAGGAGACCCAGTACTTC.

For this clonotype: A much larger clone lies one base from this, so it may be a read error. The chain combines TRBV6-1 with TRBJ1-1, with D hard to call. The germline CDR1 and CDR2 sequences are MNHNS and SASEGT. V was pared by 3 bases and J by 5 bases, with 7 bases between. This CDR3 contains 12 residues. CDR3 loop: CASSESQTEAFF. CDR3 DNA: TGTGCCAGCAGTGAGTCCCAAACTGAAGCTTTCTTT.

This clonotype was counted at least ten times. The chain uses TRBV2 and TRBJ1-4, with a weak D call TRBD1 (6 bases). Germline CDR1 reads SNHLY; CDR2 reads FYNNEI. The V end lost 4 bases, the J end lost 7 bases, and 13 bases lay between the germline ends. The CDR3 has 14 amino acids. The DNA for the CDR3 is TGTGCCAGCAGTGTGCAGGGGATCGGTGAAAAACTGTTTTTT. Amino acid sequence: CASSVQGIGEKLFF.

This clonotype was observed many times. The genes are TRBV20-1 and TRBJ2-7; 7 bases match TRBD2. V trimming: 5 bases; J trimming: 6 bases; junction bases outside the gene matches: 7. CDR3 size: 12 residues. Per the germline V gene, CDR1 is DFQATT and CDR2 is SNEGSKA (reference sequence). CDR3 nucleotides: TGCAGTGCTGACCAGTGGGGGGGCGAGCAGTACTTC. Its translation is CSADQWGGEQYF.

This clonotype was recorded a few times. The chain couples TRBV5-1 to TRBJ2-7; D possibly uses TRBD1 or TRBD2 (5 bases each). This CDR3 spans 14 amino acids. Germline V gene sequence: CDR1 SGHRS, CDR2 YFSETQ. V was trimmed by 9 bases and J by 2 bases, leaving 18 bases between them. The CDR3 region is CATAVTQGAYEQYF. CDR3 sequence (DNA): TGCGCCACCGCCGTTACTCAGGGAGCCTACGAGCAGTACTTC.

Concerning this clonotype: Given a far larger clone just one base away, this is likely a sequencing read error. The chain is built from TRBV7-3 and TRBJ2-3; D is unclear. The J call may be wrong; the DNA end is better matched by TRBJ1-5. Germline CDR1 and CDR2: SGHTA and FQGTGA. The CDR3 has 16 residues. CDR3 loop: CASSLGSGRSTDTQHF. As DNA, the CDR3 is TGTGCCAGCAGCTTAGGGTCCGGACGAAGCACAGATACGCAGCATTTT.

Points on this clonotype: The junction and the germline gene differ at one end; a read error may be behind it. The chain employs TRBV30 and TRBJ2-2; a weak D match, TRBD2 (5 bases). This CDR3 is 13 amino acids long. Germline V gives CDR1 GTSNPN, CDR2 SVGIG (reference sequence). The chain's CDR3 is CAGSVRLAGELFF. CDR3 nucleotides: TGTGCCGGGAGTGTAAGGCTCGCCGGGGAGCTGTTTTTT.

This chain uses TRBV14 with TRBJ2-3; D is tentatively TRBD1 or TRBD2 (6 bases each). In germline, CDR1 is SGHDN, CDR2 FVKESK. The CDR3 totals 13 residues. The V end was cut by 7 bases, the J end by 10 bases, with 18 bases between. CDR3 sequence reads: CASKRGGTTSQYF. CDR3 nucleotides: TGTGCCAGCAAGCGCGGCGGGACAACTTCGCAGTATTTT.

In this sample, this clonotype turned up a few times. The chain employs TRBV24-1 and TRBJ1-2; D ambiguous. This CDR3 is 15 amino acids long. Deletions cut 2 bases from V and 2 bases from J, with 11 bases between. Germline loops: CDR1 KGHDR, CDR2 SFDVKD. The CDR3 reads CATSDSPGGNYGYTF. The CDR3 coding sequence is TGTGCCACCAGTGATTCCCCAGGCGGAAACTATGGCTACACCTTC.

This clonotype was counted ten times or more. This chain joins TRBV14 and TRBJ1-1; D is perhaps TRBD1 (5 bases). The germline gives CDR1 SGHDN, CDR2 FVKESK. This CDR3 has 14 amino acids. The germline V and J ends were trimmed by 1 base and 4 bases, with 10 bases remaining between them. The DNA of the CDR3 is TGTGCCAGCAGCCAAGGGGGCGCGGGCACTGAAGCTTTCTTT. This codes for CASSQGGAGTEAFF.

About this clonotype: A clone one base away is much larger, so this may be a read error. V is TRBV7-2 and J is TRBJ2-3; no firm D call. CDR1 is SGHTA, CDR2 FQGNSA, per germline. The CDR3 spans 15 residues. The CDR3 reads CASSFGGGVTDTQCF. The CDR3 DNA reads as TGTGCCAGCAGCTTCGGTGGTGGCGTCACAGATACGCAGTGTTTT.

The sample holds many counts of this clonotype. The J gene is TRBJ2-5, the V gene TRBV10-3, with D tentatively TRBD2 (5 bases). Germline-derived CDR1 and CDR2 are ENHRY and SYGVKD. The CDR3 contains 15 residues. Trimming took 3 bases from V and 2 from J, leaving 13 bases between them. CDR3 sequence: CAISDLGRGQETQYF. CDR3 bases: TGTGCCATCAGTGACCTGGGTCGGGGTCAAGAGACCCAGTACTTC.

V and J are TRBV19 and TRBJ1-2; 7 nucleotides agree with TRBD1. The CDR3 runs 14 residues. Germline CDR1 reads LNHDA; CDR2 reads SQIVND (reference sequence). V gave up 7 bases and J gave up 3 bases; unmatched junction bases: 8. DNA for the CDR3: TGTGCCAGTAACGACGGGACAGCCGACTATGGCTACACCTTC. Protein sequence: CASNDGTADYGYTF.

The sample holds a few counts of this clonotype. V usage is TRBV30 and J usage is TRBJ2-1; TRBD2 agrees at 8 bases. The V segment lost 8 bases and the J segment 4 bases; nucleotides outside the gene matches: 10. This CDR3 comprises 14 residues. The germline V gene has CDR1 GTSNPN and CDR2 SVGIG (reference sequence). CDR3 sequence: CAHSAGVVYNEQFF. DNA of the CDR3: TGTGCCCATTCAGCGGGAGTCGTTTACAATGAGCAGTTCTTC.

This clonotype was recorded many times. The chain couples TRBV11-3 to TRBJ2-1, with TRBD2 matching 8 bases. The CDR3 sequence is 15 residues long. The germline CDR1 and CDR2 sequences are SGHNT and YENEEA. J lost 6 bases, V lost 3 bases, and 7 bases had no gene match. The CDR3 DNA sequence: TGTGCCAGCAGCTTTTCCCCAGCGGGAGTCAATGAGCAGTTCTTC. It encodes CASSFSPAGVNEQFF.

This clonotype was found a few times. This chain uses TRBV20-1 with TRBJ2-7; TRBD2 matches at 12 bases. Germline V gene sequence: CDR1 DFQATT, CDR2 SNEGSKA (reference sequence). This CDR3 comprises 15 residues. Trimming took 6 bases from V and 0 from J; bases not matched to a gene: 6. CDR3: CSAYTSGRFSYEQYF. The CDR3 DNA reads as TGCAGTGCCTATACTAGCGGGAGGTTCTCCTACGAGCAGTACTTC.

This chain joins TRBV5-1 and TRBJ2-7, with 10 bases identical to TRBD2. The CDR3 covers 18 residues. With 4 bases clipped from V and 2 bases from J, the junction kept 15 bases outside the gene matches. Germline V CDR1 and CDR2: SGHRS, YFSETQ. The CDR3 DNA reads as TGCGCCAGCAGCCCGGGTGCTAGCGGGAGCGTATCACCCTACGAGCAGTACTTC. Amino acids: CASSPGASGSVSPYEQYF.

Concerning this clonotype itself: With a much larger clone just one base away, this may be a read error. The chain combines TRBV19 with TRBJ1-5, with D tentatively TRBD1 (5 bases). V was shortened by 8 bases and J by 4 bases, with 15 bases between the two germline ends. Germline loops: CDR1 LNHDA, CDR2 SQIVND (reference sequence). The CDR3 totals 14 residues. For the CDR3, the DNA is TGTGCCAGTCTACTCGGGACGGCTAATCAGCCCCAGCATTTT. It translates to CASLLGTANQPQHF.

This clonotype occurred many times. The genes are TRBV2 and TRBJ2-2; D unresolved. This CDR3 region has 13 residues. CDR1 is SNHLY and CDR2 is FYNNEI in the germline V gene. V shed 6 bases and J shed 3 bases, with 8 bases lying between them. The CDR3 sequence is CASRETYTGELFF. The CDR3 DNA follows: TGTGCCAGCAGGGAGACTTACACCGGGGAGCTGTTTTTT.